These T cell receptor beta chains were read from a single sample in a study of shared clonotypes between healthy human individuals. TCRdb keeps only in-frame clones here, not all; method: immunoSEQ multiplex PCR. In the table there are around 2.3 million clones, more than 90% of which are singletons. Sequenced input: naive CD4+ T cells sorted from blood. The receptor source for this set is a man aged 18 to 30 in good health. CDR3s include the opening cysteine and the closing phenylalanine or tryptophan. A D gene is named only where the DNA matches it firmly.

TRBJ2-5 | . | TRBV30 | CAWSAGQETQYF | TGTGCCTGGAGCGCGGGGCAAGAGACCCAGTACTTC
TRBJ2-7 | TRBD1 | TRBV6-1 | CASSEARQGIAYEQYF | TGTGCCAGCAGTGAAGCTAGACAGGGGATCGCCTACGAGCAGTACTTC
TRBJ2-1 | TRBD1 | TRBV6-5 | CASSYSGQGRWNEQFF | TGTGCCAGCAGTTACTCGGGACAGGGGCGTTGGAATGAGCAGTTCTTC
TRBJ1-1 | . | TRBV19 | CASSIDPRGPMNTEAFF | TGTGCCAGTAGTATAGATCCGAGGGGACCCATGAACACTGAAGCTTTCTTT
TRBJ1-6 | . | TRBV7-2 | CASSFNNSPLHF | TGTGCCAGCAGCTTTAATAATTCACCCCTCCACTTT
TRBJ2-7 | TRBD1 | TRBV25-1 | CASSDPGTGRPEQYF | TGTGCCAGCAGTGATCCCGGGACAGGGAGGCCGGAGCAGTACTTC
TRBJ2-6 | . | TRBV5-1 | CASSGGDSLGANVLTF | TGCGCCAGCAGCGGGGGCGATTCGTTGGGGGCCAACGTCCTGACTTTC
TRBJ1-5 | . | TRBV5-6 | CASSFTGKGNQPQHF | TGTGCCAGCAGCTTTACAGGGAAGGGCAATCAGCCCCAGCATTTT
TRBJ2-7 | TRBD1 | TRBV25-1 | CASTSKPGQGPYEQYF | TGTGCCAGCACCTCCAAACCCGGACAGGGACCCTACGAGCAGTACTTC
TRBJ2-5 | TRBD1 | TRBV10-3 | CAISGGTGRETQYF | TGTGCCATCAGTGGGGGGACAGGGAGGGAGACCCAGTACTTC
TRBJ1-2 | . | TRBV19 | CASSRNNYGYTF | TGTGCCAGTAGTCGAAACAACTATGGCTACACCTTC
TRBJ1-6 | TRBD1 | TRBV12-5 | CASARGQDNSPLHF | TGTGCTAGTGCGCGGGGACAGGATAATTCACCCCTCCACTTT
TRBJ1-1 | TRBD1 | TRBV28 | CASRYYRGEFTEAFF | TGTGCCAGCAGATATTACAGGGGCGAGTTCACTGAAGCTTTCTTT
TRBJ1-4 | . | TRBV10-3 | CAISETQGTKLFF | TGTGCCATCAGTGAGACTCAGGGAACGAAACTGTTTTTT
TRBJ2-1 | . | TRBV7-9 | CASSPPGSSYNEQFF | TGTGCCAGCAGCCCCCCCGGGTCATCCTACAATGAGCAGTTCTTC
TRBJ2-3 | . | TRBV15 | CATSRDELVGLYGTDTQYF | TGTGCCACCAGCAGAGATGAACTAGTTGGCCTTTATGGCACAGATACGCAGTATTTT
TRBJ1-4 | . | TRBV10-3 | CAISERDGGHEKLFF | TGTGCCATCAGTGAGCGAGACGGGGGGCATGAAAAACTGTTTTTT
TRBJ2-2 | . | TRBV7-2 | CASSLDRQTATGELFF | TGTGCCAGCAGCTTAGACCGTCAGACCGCCACCGGGGAGCTGTTTTTT
TRBJ2-7 | . | TRBV7-8 | CASSLGWRGSYEQYF | TGTGCCAGCAGCTTAGGTTGGAGGGGCTCCTACGAGCAGTACTTC
TRBJ2-7 | . | TRBV5-3 | CARSLGPAGSYEQYF | TGTGCCAGAAGCTTGGGTCCCGCGGGGTCCTACGAGCAGTACTTC
TRBJ2-2 | TRBD1 | TRBV10-3 | CAISETDRGAATGELFF | TGTGCCATCAGTGAGACAGACAGGGGGGCGGCCACCGGGGAGCTGTTTTTT
TRBJ2-7 | . | TRBV27 | CASSLAQTRFRNEQYF | TGTGCCAGCAGTTTAGCACAGACCCGTTTTCGGAACGAGCAGTACTTC
TRBJ2-2 | TRBD2 | TRBV7-9 | CASSFGLAGTGELFF | TGTGCCAGCAGCTTCGGACTAGCGGGAACCGGGGAGCTGTTTTTT
TRBJ1-4 | . | TRBV19 | CASSNRFNEKLFF | TGTGCCAGTAGTAACCGGTTTAATGAAAAACTGTTTTTT
TRBJ1-1 | . | TRBV7-6 | CASSLARGMNTEAFF | TGTGCCAGCAGCTTAGCCAGGGGTATGAACACTGAAGCTTTCTTT
TRBJ1-4 | TRBD1 | TRBV6-5 | CASSRTGFREKLFF | TGTGCCAGCAGTCGGACAGGGTTTCGGGAAAAACTGTTTTTT
TRBJ2-7 | TRBD1 | TRBV30 | CAWRKRDRGGEQYF | TGTGCCTGGAGAAAAAGGGACAGGGGAGGCGAGCAGTACTTC
TRBJ2-3 | . | TRBV2 | CAGGSGTDTQYF | TGTGCCGGGGGAAGCGGCACAGATACGCAGTATTTT
TRBJ1-5 | . | TRBV9 | CASSLTGLSSQPQHF | TGTGCCAGCAGCCTTACCGGGTTGAGCAGTCAGCCCCAGCATTTT
TRBJ2-1 | . | TRBV10-1 | CASSSSRDGHNEQFF | TGCGCCAGCAGTTCGTCTAGGGACGGACACAATGAGCAGTTCTTC
TRBJ2-1 | TRBD2 | TRBV5-4 | CASSSGTSGGSEQFF | TGTGCCAGCAGTTCCGGGACTAGCGGGGGGAGTGAGCAGTTCTTC
TRBJ2-1 | TRBD2 | TRBV2 | CASKGTGGSYNEQFF | TGTGCCAGCAAGGGGACGGGGGGTTCCTACAATGAGCAGTTCTTC
TRBJ1-2 | TRBD1 | TRBV5-6 | CASSSAGTGGRIDYGYTF | TGTGCCAGCAGTTCCGCCGGGACAGGGGGTAGAATTGACTATGGCTACACCTTC
TRBJ1-6 | . | TRBV19 | CASSTWTESYNSPLHF | TGTGCCAGTAGTACATGGACGGAATCCTATAATTCACCCCTCCACTTT
TRBJ2-7 | . | TRBV6-1 | CASSDTGSTYEQYF | TGTGCCAGCAGTGACACCGGGAGTACCTACGAGCAGTACTTC
TRBJ2-7 | . | TRBV27 | CASSRRGGFHEQYF | TGTGCCAGCAGTCGCCGAGGGGGATTCCACGAGCAGTACTTC
TRBJ2-7 | TRBD2 | TRBV28 | CASSPRRGGGYEQYF | TGTGCCAGCAGTCCCCGCCGGGGCGGGGGGTACGAGCAGTACTTC
TRBJ1-2 | . | TRBV28 | CASRGGMEYGYTF | TGTGCCAGCAGAGGGGGGATGGAATATGGCTACACCTTC
TRBJ1-4 | . | TRBV7-2 | CASSLQGVGEKLFF | TGTGCCAGCAGCCTTCAGGGAGTTGGTGAAAAACTGTTTTTT
TRBJ2-1 | TRBD1 | TRBV27 | CASSSGQPYNEQFF | TGTGCCAGCAGTTCGGGACAGCCCTACAATGAGCAGTTCTTC